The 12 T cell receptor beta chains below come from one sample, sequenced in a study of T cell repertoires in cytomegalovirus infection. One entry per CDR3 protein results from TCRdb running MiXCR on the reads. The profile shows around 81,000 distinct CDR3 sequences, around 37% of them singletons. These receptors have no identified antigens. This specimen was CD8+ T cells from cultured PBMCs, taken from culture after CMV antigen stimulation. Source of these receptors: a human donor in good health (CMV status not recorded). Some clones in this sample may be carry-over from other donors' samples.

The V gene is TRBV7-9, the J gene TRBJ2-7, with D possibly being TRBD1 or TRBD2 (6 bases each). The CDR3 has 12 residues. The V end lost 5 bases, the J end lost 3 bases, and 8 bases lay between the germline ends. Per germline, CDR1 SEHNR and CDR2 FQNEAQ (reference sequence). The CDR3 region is CASSEGGYEQYF. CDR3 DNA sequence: TGTGCCAGCAGCGAGGGGGGCTACGAGCAGTACTTC.

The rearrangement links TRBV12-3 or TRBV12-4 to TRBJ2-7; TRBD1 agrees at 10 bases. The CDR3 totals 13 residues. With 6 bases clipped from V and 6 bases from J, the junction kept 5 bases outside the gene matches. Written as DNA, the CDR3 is TGTGCCAGCAGACGGGACAGGGGAGGCGAGCAGTACTTC. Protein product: CASRRDRGGEQYF.

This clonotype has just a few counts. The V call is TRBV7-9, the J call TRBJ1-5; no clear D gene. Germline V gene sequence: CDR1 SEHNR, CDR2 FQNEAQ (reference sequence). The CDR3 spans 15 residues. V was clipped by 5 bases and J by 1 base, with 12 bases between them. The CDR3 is CASSPLEGSNQPQHF. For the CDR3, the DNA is TGTGCCAGCAGCCCCCTCGAGGGAAGCAATCAGCCCCAGCATTTT.

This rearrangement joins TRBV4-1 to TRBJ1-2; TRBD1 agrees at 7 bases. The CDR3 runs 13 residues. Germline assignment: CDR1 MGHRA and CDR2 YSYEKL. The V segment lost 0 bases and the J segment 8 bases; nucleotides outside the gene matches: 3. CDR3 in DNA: TGCGCCAGCAGCCAAGATCAGGGGGGAGGCTACACCTTC. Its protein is CASSQDQGGGYTF.

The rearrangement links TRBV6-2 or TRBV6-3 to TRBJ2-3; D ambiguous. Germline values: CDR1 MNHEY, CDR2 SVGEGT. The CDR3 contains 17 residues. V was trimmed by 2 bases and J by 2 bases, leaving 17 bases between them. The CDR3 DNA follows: TGTGCCAGCAGTTACCTGCCCGAGATGGGCTACACAGATACGCAGTATTTT. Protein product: CASSYLPEMGYTDTQYF.

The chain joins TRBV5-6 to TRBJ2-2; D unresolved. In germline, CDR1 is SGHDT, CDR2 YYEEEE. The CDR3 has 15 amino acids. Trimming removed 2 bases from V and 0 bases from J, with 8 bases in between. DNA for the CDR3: TGTGCCAGCAGCTTTGGTACAGCGAACACCGGGGAGCTGTTTTTT. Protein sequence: CASSFGTANTGELFF.

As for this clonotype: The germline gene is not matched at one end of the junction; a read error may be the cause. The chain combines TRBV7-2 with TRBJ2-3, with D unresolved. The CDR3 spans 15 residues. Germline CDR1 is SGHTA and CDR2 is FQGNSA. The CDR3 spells CASSLGGKGTDAQYF. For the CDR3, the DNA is TGTGCCAGCAGCTTAGGCGGAAAGGGCACAGATGCGCAGTATTTT.

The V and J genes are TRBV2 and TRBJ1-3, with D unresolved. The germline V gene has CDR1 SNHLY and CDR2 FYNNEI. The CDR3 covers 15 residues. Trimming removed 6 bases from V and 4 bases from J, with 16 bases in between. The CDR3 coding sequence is TGTGCCAGCAGGGATCCGGGGAGCGCCGGAAACACCATATATTTT. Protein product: CASRDPGSAGNTIYF.

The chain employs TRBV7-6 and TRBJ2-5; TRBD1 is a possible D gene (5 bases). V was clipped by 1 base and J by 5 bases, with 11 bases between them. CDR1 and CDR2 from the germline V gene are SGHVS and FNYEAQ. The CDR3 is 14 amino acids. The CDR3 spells CASSLEDPGETQYF. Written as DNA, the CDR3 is TGTGCCAGCAGCTTAGAGGACCCAGGGGAGACCCAGTACTTC.

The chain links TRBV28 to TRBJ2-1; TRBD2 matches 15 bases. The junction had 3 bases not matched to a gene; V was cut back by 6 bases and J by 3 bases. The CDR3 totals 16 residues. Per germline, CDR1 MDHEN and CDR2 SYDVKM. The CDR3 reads CASSMGLAGGYNEQFF. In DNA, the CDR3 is TGTGCCAGCAGCATGGGACTAGCGGGGGGCTACAATGAGCAGTTCTTC.

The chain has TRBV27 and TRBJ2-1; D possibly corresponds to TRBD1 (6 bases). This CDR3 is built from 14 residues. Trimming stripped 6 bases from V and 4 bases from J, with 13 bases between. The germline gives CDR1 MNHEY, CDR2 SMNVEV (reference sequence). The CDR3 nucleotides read TGTGCCAGCAGCGACAGGACACCGTACAATGAGCAGTTCTTC. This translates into CASSDRTPYNEQFF.

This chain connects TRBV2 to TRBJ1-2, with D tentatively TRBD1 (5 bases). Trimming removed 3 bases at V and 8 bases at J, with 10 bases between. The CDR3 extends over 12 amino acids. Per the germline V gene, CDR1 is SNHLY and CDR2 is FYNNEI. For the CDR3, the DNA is TGTGCCAGCAGTGACAGGGCGTTCGGCTACACCTTC. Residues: CASSDRAFGYTF.